This TCR beta chain was recorded in a study of graft-versus-host responses after intestinal transplantation. Across the study: Those transplanted obtained multivisceral, liver-intestinal, or isolated intestinal grafts.

Overall study results and limits: Graft-donor T cell macrochimerism coincided with high graft-versus-host to host-versus-graft clonal ratios in allografts. GvH clones were found in recipient marrow; some appeared first in ileum or blood.

The CDR3 contains 17 residues. V lost 0 bases, J lost 0 bases, and 14 bases lay in between. Germline values: CDR1 LNHNV, CDR2 YYDKDF (reference sequence). Concerning this clone itself: The antigen remains unidentified.

Clones were read by immunoSEQ multiplex PCR, and TCRdb kept only the in-frame ones, dropping some. This table holds about 39,000 clones, 90% to 95% found once. The chain carries TRBV15 and TRBJ1-2; D unresolved. The sequence derives from a human donor who was the organ donor for an intestinal transplant. The material was unstimulated CD8+ T cells sorted from spleen or lymph node cells, obtained before transplant. CDR3 bases: TGTGCCACCAGCAGAGATCTTGCGGCAGATCCTAACTATGGCTACACCTTC. This encodes CATSRDLAADPNYGYTF. The full variable domain, rest sourced from reference TRBV15 and TRBJ1-2, is DAMVIQNPRYQVTQFGKPVTLSCSQTLNHNVMYWYQQKSSQAPKLLFHYYDKDFNNEADTPDNFQSRRPNTSFCFLDIRSPGLGDTAMYLCATSRDLAADPNYGYTFGSGTRLTVV.